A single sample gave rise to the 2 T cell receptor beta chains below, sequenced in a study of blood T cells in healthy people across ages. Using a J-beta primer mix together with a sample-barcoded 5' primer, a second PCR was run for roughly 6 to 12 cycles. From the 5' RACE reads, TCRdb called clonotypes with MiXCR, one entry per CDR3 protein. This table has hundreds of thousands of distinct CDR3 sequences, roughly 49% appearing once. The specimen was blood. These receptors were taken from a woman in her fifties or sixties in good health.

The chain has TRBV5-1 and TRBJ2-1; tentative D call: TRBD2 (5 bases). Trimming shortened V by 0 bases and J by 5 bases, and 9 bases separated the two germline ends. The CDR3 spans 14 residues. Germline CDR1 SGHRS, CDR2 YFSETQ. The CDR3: CASSLGYGNNEQFF. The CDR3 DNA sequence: TGCGCCAGCAGCTTGGGTTACGGGAACAATGAGCAGTTCTTC.

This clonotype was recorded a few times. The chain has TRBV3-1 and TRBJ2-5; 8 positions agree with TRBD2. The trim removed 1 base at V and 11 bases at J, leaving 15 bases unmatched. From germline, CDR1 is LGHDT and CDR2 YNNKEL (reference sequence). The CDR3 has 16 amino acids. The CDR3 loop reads CASSQGNGLASNEQYF. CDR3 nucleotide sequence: TGTGCCAGCAGCCAAGGGAATGGACTAGCTTCCAATGAGCAGTACTTC.